The T cell receptor (beta chain) under discussion was sequenced for a study of cytomegalovirus exposure and HLA in healthy donors. The PCR ran on 60 Vbeta and 13 Jbeta primers. This table comes from immunoSEQ multiplex PCR, and its TCRdb copy is limited to in-frame clones, with some not included. The data contain 140,000 or so clones, around 80% of them singletons. The V segment lost 7 bases and the J segment 2 bases; nucleotides outside the gene matches: 5. The CDR3 covers 14 residues. In germline, CDR1 is WNHNN, CDR2 SYGVQD (reference sequence). J is TRBJ2-5 and V is TRBV10-1, with TRBD2 matching over 9 bases. This clonotype was sampled from a female donor in good health and CMV-seronegative. The sample comprised PBMCs. The CDR3 region is CASTSGAPQETQYF. The CDR3 DNA reads as TGCGCCAGCACTAGCGGGGCACCGCAAGAGACCCAGTACTTC.